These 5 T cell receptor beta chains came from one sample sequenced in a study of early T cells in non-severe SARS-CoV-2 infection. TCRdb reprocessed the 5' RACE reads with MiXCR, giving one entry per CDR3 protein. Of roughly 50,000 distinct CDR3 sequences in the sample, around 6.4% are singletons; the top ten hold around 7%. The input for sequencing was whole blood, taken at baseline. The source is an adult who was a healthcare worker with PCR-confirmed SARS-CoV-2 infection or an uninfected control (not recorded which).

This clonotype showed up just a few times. In DNA, the CDR3 is TGTGCCAGAAGCTTGGAAGGGGAGCTGTTTTTT. Translating gives CARSLEGELFF. The chain combines TRBV5-3 with TRBJ2-2; no clear D gene. TRBV5-3 counts as an open reading frame of uncertain function. This CDR3 contains 11 residues. Trimming took 0 bases from V and 8 from J, leaving 2 bases between them.

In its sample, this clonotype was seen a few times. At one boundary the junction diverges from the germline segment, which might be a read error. The CDR3 reads CASSLGPHMNTEALF. The CDR3 bases are TGTGCCAGCAGCTTGGGGCCTCACATGAACACTGAAGCTCTCTTT. The V gene is TRBV5-6, the J gene TRBJ1-1; D is unresolved. This CDR3 spans 15 amino acids. CDR1 is SGHDT, CDR2 YYEEEE, per germline.

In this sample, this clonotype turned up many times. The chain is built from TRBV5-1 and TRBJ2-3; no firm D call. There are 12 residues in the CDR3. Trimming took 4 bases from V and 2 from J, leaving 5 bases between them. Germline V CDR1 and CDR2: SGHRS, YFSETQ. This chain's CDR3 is CASSAFTDTQYF. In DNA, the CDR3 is TGCGCCAGCAGCGCCTTCACAGATACGCAGTATTTT.

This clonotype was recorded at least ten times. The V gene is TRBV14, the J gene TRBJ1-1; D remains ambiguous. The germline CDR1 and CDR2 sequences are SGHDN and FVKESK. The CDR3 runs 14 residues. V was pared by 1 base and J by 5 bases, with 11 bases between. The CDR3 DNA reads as TGTGCCAGCAGCCAAGTCAGTGGAAGTACTGAAGCTTTCTTT. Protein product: CASSQVSGSTEAFF.

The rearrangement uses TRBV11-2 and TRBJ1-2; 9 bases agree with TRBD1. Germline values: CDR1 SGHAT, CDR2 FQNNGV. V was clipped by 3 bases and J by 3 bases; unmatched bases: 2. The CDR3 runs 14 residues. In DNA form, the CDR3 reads TGTGCCAGCAGCTTCGACAGGGGGGACTATGGCTACACCTTC. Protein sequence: CASSFDRGDYGYTF.